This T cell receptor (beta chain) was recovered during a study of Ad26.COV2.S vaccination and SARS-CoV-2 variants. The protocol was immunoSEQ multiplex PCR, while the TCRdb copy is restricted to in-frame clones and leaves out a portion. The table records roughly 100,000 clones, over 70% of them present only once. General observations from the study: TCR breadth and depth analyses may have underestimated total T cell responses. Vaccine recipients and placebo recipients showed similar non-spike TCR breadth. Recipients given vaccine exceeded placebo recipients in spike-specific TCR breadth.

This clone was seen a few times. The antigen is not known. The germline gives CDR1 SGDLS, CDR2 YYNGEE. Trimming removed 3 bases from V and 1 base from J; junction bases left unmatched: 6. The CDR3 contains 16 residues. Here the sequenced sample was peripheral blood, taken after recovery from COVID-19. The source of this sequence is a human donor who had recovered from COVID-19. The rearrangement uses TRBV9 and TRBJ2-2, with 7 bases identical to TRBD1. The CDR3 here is CASSASGTVNTGELFF. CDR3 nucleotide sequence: TGTGCCAGCAGCGCCTCCGGGACAGTGAACACCGGGGAGCTGTTTTTT.